A selection of T cell receptor beta chains follows, all from one sample in a study of Graves' ophthalmopathy and Graves' hyperthyroidism. TCRdb re-analysed the multiplex PCR reads in MiXCR, keeping a single row per CDR3 protein. The sample has hundreds of thousands of distinct CDR3 sequences, approximately 21% seen once. The specimen sequenced was peripheral blood. The receptors were sampled from a woman aged 18 to 35 with stable Graves' hyperthyroidism. Some clones in this sample may be carry-over from other donors' samples. CDR3s include the opening cysteine and the closing phenylalanine or tryptophan. D genes are given only for firm matches. Clone size is stated in some rows and not others, as once, few, many or a class when expanded.

v_gene	len	abundance	j_gene	d_gene	CDR3aa	CDR3nt
TRBV12-3/TRBV12-4	13	few	TRBJ2-2	NA	CASSPIRTGELFF	TGTGCCAGCAGTCCCATTCGGACCGGGGAGCTGTTTTTT
TRBV6-1	16	many	TRBJ2-3	TRBD2	CASSDTGLAGEDTQYF	TGTGCCAGCAGCGATACAGGACTAGCGGGAGAAGATACGCAGTATTTT
TRBV6-5	14	many	TRBJ2-7	NA	CASSYSVQRYEQYF	TGTGCCAGCAGTTACAGCGTACAGAGATACGAGCAGTACTTC
TRBV7-2	13	many	TRBJ2-5	NA	CASSSNYGETQYF	TGTGCCAGCAGCTCAAATTACGGGGAGACCCAGTACTTC
TRBV18	15	few	TRBJ2-2	NA	CASSQLQVDTGELFF	TGTGCCAGCTCACAACTGCAGGTAGACACCGGGGAGCTGTTTTTT
TRBV2	14	many	TRBJ1-1	NA	CASSASDGNTEAFF	TGTGCCAGCAGTGCCTCGGACGGGAACACTGAAGCTTTCTTT
TRBV20-1	13	many	TRBJ1-5	TRBD1	CSARVTGRQPQHF	TGCAGTGCTAGGGTGACAGGGAGGCAGCCCCAGCATTTT
TRBV19	16	many	TRBJ2-2	TRBD2	CASSNLGGGRTGELFF	TGTGCCAGTAGTAATCTGGGGGGAGGGCGCACCGGGGAGCTGTTTTTT
TRBV29-1	13	many	TRBJ2-7	TRBD1	CSVNPGQGKEQYF	TGCAGCGTAAATCCGGGACAGGGGAAAGAGCAGTACTTC
TRBV12-3/TRBV12-4	14	many	TRBJ1-5	NA	CASSLYPEITPQHF	TGTGCCAGCAGTTTATATCCGGAAATCACGCCCCAGCATTTT
TRBV28	15	NA	TRBJ1-1	NA	CASSRRGRENTEAFF	TGTGCCAGCTCTAGGCGGGGCAGGGAGAACACTGAAGCTTTCTTT
TRBV30	13	NA	TRBJ1-1	NA	CACTGRSNTEAFF	TGTGCCTGCACAGGGAGATCGAACACTGAAGCTTTCTTT
TRBV19	15	many	TRBJ2-2	NA	CASIDGGMYTGELFF	TGTGCCAGTATTGACGGCGGGATGTACACCGGGGAGCTGTTTTTT
TRBV5-1	13	many	TRBJ2-7	TRBD2	CASSRSGTYEQYF	TGCGCCAGCAGCCGTAGCGGGACCTACGAGCAGTACTTC
TRBV5-1	14	many	TRBJ2-7	NA	CASSLDGETYEQYF	TGCGCCAGCAGCTTGGATGGGGAGACCTACGAGCAGTACTTC
TRBV30	12	few	TRBJ2-3	NA	CAWSPPGATQYF	TGTGCCTGGAGTCCCCCCGGAGCTACGCAGTATTTT
TRBV18	15	few	TRBJ1-1	NA	CASSKPGQKNTEAFF	TGTGCCAGCTCGAAACCGGGGCAGAAGAACACTGAAGCTTTCTTT
TRBV20-1	17	many	TRBJ1-3	NA	CSARVPGRGVSGNTIYF	TGCAGTGCTAGAGTACCTGGAAGGGGCGTATCTGGAAACACCATATATTTT
TRBV7-2	14	many	TRBJ2-7	TRBD1	CASSYWDSSYEQYF	TGTGCCAGCAGCTACTGGGACAGCTCCTACGAGCAGTACTTC
TRBV28	13	NA	TRBJ2-5	NA	CASSLGSQQTQYF	TGTGCCAGCAGTTTAGGAAGTCAGCAGACCCAGTACTTC
TRBV19	12	many	TRBJ1-5	NA	CASQGYNQPQHF	TGTGCCAGCCAGGGATACAATCAGCCCCAGCATTTT
TRBV12-3/TRBV12-4	13	many	TRBJ1-1	NA	CASSGGVGTEAFF	TGTGCCAGCAGTGGCGGGGTGGGCACTGAAGCTTTCTTT
TRBV20-1	12	many	TRBJ1-6	NA	CSARGLDSPLHF	TGCAGTGCTAGGGGGTTAGATTCACCCCTCCACTTT
TRBV9	18	many	TRBJ2-7	NA	CASSPTLTRAPDSYEQYF	TGTGCCAGCAGCCCGACTCTTACACGGGCTCCCGATTCCTACGAGCAGTACTTC
TRBV6-1	15	many	TRBJ2-7	TRBD1	CASSPNGQGDREQYF	TGTGCCAGCAGCCCCAACGGACAGGGCGACCGCGAGCAGTACTTC
TRBV28	18	NA	TRBJ2-5	NA	CASSYGGRVTKNQETQYF	TGTGCCAGCAGTTATGGAGGCAGGGTAACTAAAAACCAAGAGACCCAGTACTTC
TRBV29-1	13	few	TRBJ1-2	NA	CSVGNIGNYGYTF	TGCAGCGTTGGTAACATCGGTAACTATGGCTACACCTTC
TRBV12-3/TRBV12-4	14	NA	TRBJ2-7	TRBD1	CASSLRRQGNEQYF	TGTGCCAGCAGTTTACGTCGACAGGGCAACGAGCAGTACTTC
TRBV28	15	many	TRBJ2-7	TRBD1	CASSSGQGPTYEQYF	TGTGCCAGCAGTTCCGGACAGGGGCCAACCTACGAGCAGTACTTC
TRBV29-1	13	many	TRBJ1-5	NA	CSVEEGTNQPQHF	TGCAGCGTTGAAGAGGGTACCAATCAGCCCCAGCATTTT
TRBV29-1	13	NA	TRBJ2-5	TRBD2	CSVGRASEETQYF	TGCAGCGTCGGGAGGGCGAGTGAGGAGACCCAGTACTTC